Sequencing of this T cell receptor (beta chain) was carried out in a study of T cell responses to AZD1222 COVID-19 vaccine (dated by TCRdb to the early 2020s). About the investigation overall: A total of 233 trial participants underwent TCR sequencing, of whom 207 received two doses of AZD1222 and about 25 received two doses of the MenACWY control vaccine. Enrollment into the trials was organized by age into subgroups of 18-55, 56-69 and 70-plus years, and those subgroups contained roughly 160, 29 and 62 TCR-sequenced participants, respectively. General findings and caveats noted by the study authors: Spike-specific TCR breadth and depth rose significantly after two AZD1222 doses compared with day 0 and with MenACWY recipients. Reportedly, close to half of the unique spike-specific TCRs recognized epitopes lying outside the regions that are mutated in the B.1.351 and B.1.1.7 variants. Conclusions about previously exposed vaccinees are limited because only a handful of AZD1222 recipients were SARS-CoV-2 seropositive at baseline. The 56-69-year group was small, and its depth increase did not reach significance, likely because of low power. Because no samples from the day 14 peak response were available, repertoires could be characterized only after the peak T cell response. The whole spike protein was spanned by vaccine-associated CD4 TCRs, and dominant responses were seen in regions 160-218 and 743-854. Participants were mostly white British and included more females than males, and it was suggested by the authors that clonal diversity may have been underestimated.

The CDR3 regions of human TCRbeta chains were analyzed by immunosequencing. On the study's bioinformatics: Repertoire TCRs were matched against a reference library of SARS-CoV-2-specific TCRs generated with the MIRA antigen-specificity platform. Breadth meant the fraction of unique TCRs that were SARS-CoV-2-associated, whereas depth meant the fraction of total T cells that were SARS-CoV-2-associated. Using the MIRA data, each spike-specific TCR was mapped to the spike region that the TCR reacts to and placed in a CD4 or CD8 class. Log10-transformed breadth and depth values were compared by one-way ANOVA with Sidak's multiple comparisons tests. TCRdb mirrors the immuneACCESS table, restricted to in-frame sequences. Some clones are absent from its copies; in checked studies, under half trace to an unresolved V gene, and the reason for the others is unknown. V, J and clone size reflect that table, while D and trimming were determined from the DNA. The sample has approximately 150,000 clones on record, about nine tenths of them singletons. The top ten clones comprise over 1% of the sample.

About this clone: The clone's antigen remains unknown. The sample holds no much larger clone one base away, and base qualities are not on file.

The sample's time point label, in plain terms: about 28 days (+/-7) after the second vaccine dose. Because spike-specific TCR depth and breadth did not differ between the two schedules, AZD1222 recipients who got a second dose at roughly 4 weeks were pooled with those who got a second dose at roughly 12 weeks. The vaccinee samples were drawn from two UK trials, COV001 and COV002, one of which was a single-blind randomized controlled phase 2/3 trial testing AZD1222 (ChAdOx1 nCoV-19) in healthy adults. Trial participant PBMC samples were collected at day 0 and day 28 after the second dose for TCRbeta chain sequencing. Measured from the cysteine to the phenylalanine, the CDR3 is 13 residues long. The entry retains the CDR3 DNA only, 39 bases that are in frame from base 1. The germline V gene (reference sequence) specifies PRHDT as CDR1 and FYEKMQ as CDR2. V is reduced by 5 bases and J by 8 bases, leaving a spacing of 15 bases between them.

This specimen consisted of peripheral blood, obtained 28 days after the second AZD1222 dose. This chain is built from TRBV13 and TRBJ1-2, and TRBD1 may be the D gene, going by 6 matching bases. The source of this sequence is an adult who received the AZD1222 COVID-19 vaccine. CDR3 loop: CASSPPGALGYTF. The DNA sequence is given as TGTGCCAGCAGCCCCCCAGGGGCGCTGGGCTACACCTTC.